Below, one T cell receptor (beta chain) is given with its context. Its antigen is still unknown. This sample is part of a study of identical twins. Template switching (which added a universal primer site) was used, and cDNA carried unique molecular identifiers. TCRdb passed the 5' RACE reads through MiXCR, listing each CDR3 protein once. The sample yields hundreds of thousands of distinct CDR3 sequences, about 7.1% seen once. Study-wide points: Zero-insertion findings could be partly confounded by invariant cells (MAIT and iNKT cells). Abundant beta clonotypes from cord blood bore fewer insertions; memory repertoires lacked this pattern.

Germline lookup yields CDR1 DFQATT and CDR2 SNEGSKA (reference sequence). The CDR3 covers 18 residues. V lost 2 bases to trimming and J lost 1 base; unmatched junction nucleotides: 5. This same sample was also part of a study on yellow fever vaccine responses in identical twins. That publication notes: After vaccination, twins' T cell response reportedly seemed partly convergent, partly personalized.

This sequence joins TRBV20-1 and TRBJ2-1, with TRBD2 matching over 16 bases. The receptor was derived from a woman younger than 30 in good health. Sequencing was performed on PBMCs. CDR3 DNA sequence: TGCAGTGCTAGACCGGGACTAGCGGGGGGGGAATCCTACAATGAGCAGTTCTTC. This sequence encodes CSARPGLAGGESYNEQFF.